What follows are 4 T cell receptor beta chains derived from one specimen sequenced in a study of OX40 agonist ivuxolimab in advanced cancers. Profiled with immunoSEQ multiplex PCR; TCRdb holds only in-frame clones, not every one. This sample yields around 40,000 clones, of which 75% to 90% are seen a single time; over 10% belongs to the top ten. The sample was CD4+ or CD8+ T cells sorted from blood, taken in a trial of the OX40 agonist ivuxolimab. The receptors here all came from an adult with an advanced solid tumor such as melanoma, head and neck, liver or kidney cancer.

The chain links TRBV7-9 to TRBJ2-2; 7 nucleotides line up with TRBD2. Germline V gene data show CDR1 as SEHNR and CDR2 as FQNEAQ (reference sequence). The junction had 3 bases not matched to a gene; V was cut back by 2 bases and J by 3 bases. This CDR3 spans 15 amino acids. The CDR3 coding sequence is TGTGCCAGCAGCTTAACAGCGGGATACACCGGGGAGCTGTTTTTT. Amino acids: CASSLTAGYTGELFF.

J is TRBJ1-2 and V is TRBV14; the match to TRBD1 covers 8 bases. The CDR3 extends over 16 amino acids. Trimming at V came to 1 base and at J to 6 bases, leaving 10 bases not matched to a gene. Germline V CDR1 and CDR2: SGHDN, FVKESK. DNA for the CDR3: TGTGCCAGCAGCCAAGGAAACCAGGGGGCGGTGGATGGCTACACCTTC. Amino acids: CASSQGNQGAVDGYTF.

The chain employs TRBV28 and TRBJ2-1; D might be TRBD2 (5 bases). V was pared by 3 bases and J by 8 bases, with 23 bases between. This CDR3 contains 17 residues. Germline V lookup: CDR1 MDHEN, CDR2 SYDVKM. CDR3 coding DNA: TGTGCCAGCAGTTTTTCGGGCGCTAGAGGGATTTACGATGAGCAGTTCTTC. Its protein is CASSFSGARGIYDEQFF.

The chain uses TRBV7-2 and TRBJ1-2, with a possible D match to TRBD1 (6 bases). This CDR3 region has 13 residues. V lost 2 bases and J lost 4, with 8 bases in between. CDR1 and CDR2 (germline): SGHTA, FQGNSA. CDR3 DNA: TGTGCCAGCAGCTTACAGGGGATCTATGGCTACACCTTC. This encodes CASSLQGIYGYTF.